This entry is about one T cell receptor (beta chain). The target antigen is unknown. Donors counted as nominally healthy when sampled, yet unrecorded immune exposures were likely. Germline-derived CDR1 and CDR2 are SEHNR and FQNEAQ (reference sequence). This CDR3 has 15 amino acids. V was clipped by 1 base and J by 5 bases, with 14 bases between them. This sample stems from a study of cytomegalovirus exposure and HLA in healthy donors. Study-wide results and caveats: Earlier analysis looked at TCR beta V segments, and most were productive about 90% or about 30% of the time.

The PCR ran on 60 Vbeta and 13 Jbeta primers. Produced via immunoSEQ multiplex PCR; TCRdb's table is partial and in-frame only. This table has approximately 140,000 clones, around 82% appearing once. The chain has TRBV7-9 and TRBJ1-1; D call uncertain. This sequence was found in a middle-aged man in good health and CMV-seropositive. Material for sequencing was PBMCs. CDR3 DNA: TGTGCCAGCAGCTTAGTGCCGCGCGGGAGGACTGAAGCTTTCTTT. Its protein is CASSLVPRGRTEAFF.